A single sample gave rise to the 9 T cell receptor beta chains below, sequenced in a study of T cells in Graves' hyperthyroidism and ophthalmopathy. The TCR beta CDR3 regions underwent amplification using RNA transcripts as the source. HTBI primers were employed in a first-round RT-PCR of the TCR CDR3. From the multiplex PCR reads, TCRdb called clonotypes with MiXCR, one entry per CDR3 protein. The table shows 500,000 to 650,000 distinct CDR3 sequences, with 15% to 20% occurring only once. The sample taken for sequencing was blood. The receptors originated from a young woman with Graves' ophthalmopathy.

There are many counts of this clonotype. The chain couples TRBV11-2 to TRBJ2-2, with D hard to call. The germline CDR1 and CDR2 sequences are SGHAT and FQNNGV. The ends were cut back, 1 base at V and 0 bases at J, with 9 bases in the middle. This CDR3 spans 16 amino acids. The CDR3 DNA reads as TGTGCCAGCAGCTTAGTAGGTCTAGCGAACACCGGGGAGCTGTTTTTT. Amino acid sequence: CASSLVGLANTGELFF.

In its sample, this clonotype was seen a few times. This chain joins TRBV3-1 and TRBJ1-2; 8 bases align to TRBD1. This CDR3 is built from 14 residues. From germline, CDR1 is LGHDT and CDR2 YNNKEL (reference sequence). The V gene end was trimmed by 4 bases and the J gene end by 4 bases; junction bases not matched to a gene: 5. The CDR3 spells CASSRLGQGYGYTF. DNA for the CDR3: TGTGCCAGCAGCCGATTAGGACAGGGCTATGGCTACACCTTC.

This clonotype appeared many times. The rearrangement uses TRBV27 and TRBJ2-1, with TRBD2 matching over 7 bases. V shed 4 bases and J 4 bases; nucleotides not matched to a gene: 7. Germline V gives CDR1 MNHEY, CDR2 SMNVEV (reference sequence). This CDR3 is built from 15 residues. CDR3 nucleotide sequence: TGTGCCAGCAGTTCTGGGAGGGATGGGTACAATGAGCAGTTCTTC. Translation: CASSSGRDGYNEQFF.

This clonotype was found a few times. The CDR3, as DNA: TGTGCCAGCAGCTTCCCCACGGGGCGAGAGGAAAAACTGTTTTTT. Translated: CASSFPTGREEKLFF. The rearrangement joins TRBV7-2 to TRBJ1-4; tentative D call: TRBD1 (5 bases). The CDR3 extends over 15 amino acids. The germline V gene encodes CDR1 SGHTA and CDR2 FQGNSA. Trimming removed 3 bases at V and 8 bases at J, with 16 bases between.

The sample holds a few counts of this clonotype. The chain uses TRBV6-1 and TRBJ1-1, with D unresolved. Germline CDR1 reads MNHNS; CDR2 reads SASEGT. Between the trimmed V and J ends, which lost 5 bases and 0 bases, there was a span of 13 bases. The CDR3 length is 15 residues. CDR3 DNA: TGTGCCAGCAGTATCGCCGCGGGAATGAACACTGAAGCTTTCTTT. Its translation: CASSIAAGMNTEAFF.

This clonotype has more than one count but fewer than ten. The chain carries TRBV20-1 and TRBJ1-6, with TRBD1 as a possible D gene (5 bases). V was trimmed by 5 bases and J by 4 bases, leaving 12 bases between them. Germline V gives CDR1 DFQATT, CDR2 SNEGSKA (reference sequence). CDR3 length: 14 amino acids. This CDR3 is CSASYGAYNSPLHF. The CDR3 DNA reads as TGCAGTGCTTCTTATGGGGCGTATAATTCACCCCTCCACTTT.

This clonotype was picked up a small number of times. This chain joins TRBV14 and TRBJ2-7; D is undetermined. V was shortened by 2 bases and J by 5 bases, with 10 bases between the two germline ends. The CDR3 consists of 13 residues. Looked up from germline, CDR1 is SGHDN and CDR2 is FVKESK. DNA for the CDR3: TGTGCCAGCAGCCAACTGCGCGGTCACGAGCAGTACTTC. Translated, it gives CASSQLRGHEQYF.

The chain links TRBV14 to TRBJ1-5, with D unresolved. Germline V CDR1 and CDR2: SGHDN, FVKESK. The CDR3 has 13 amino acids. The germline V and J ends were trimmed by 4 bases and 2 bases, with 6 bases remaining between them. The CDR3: CASSRNGNQPQHF. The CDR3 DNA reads TGTGCCAGCAGCCGGAATGGCAATCAGCCCCAGCATTTT.

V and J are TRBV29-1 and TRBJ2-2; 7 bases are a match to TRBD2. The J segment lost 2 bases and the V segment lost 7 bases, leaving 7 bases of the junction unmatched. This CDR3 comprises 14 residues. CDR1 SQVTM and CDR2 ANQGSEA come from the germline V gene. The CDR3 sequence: CSAPGTTNTGELFF. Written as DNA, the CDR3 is TGCAGCGCTCCCGGGACTACTAACACCGGGGAGCTGTTTTTT.